The 27 T cell receptor beta chains below all came from one sample that was sequenced in a study of patients and donors after allogeneic stem cell transplantation. Each CDR3 protein is one row after TCRdb ran MiXCR on the RT-PCR reads. The sample consists of about 96,000 distinct CDR3 sequences, roughly 52% of them appearing once. The sequenced material came from blood, either unsorted or a sorted T cell fraction (not recorded which). These receptor sequences come from a human donor who was either an allogeneic HSCT recipient or a stem cell or donor lymphocyte infusion donor (not recorded which). It is not recorded whose cells these are; they may come from a transplant donor.

This CDR3 is CSVAGLRTTLGYTF. CDR3 bases: TGCAGCGTCGCGGGACTCCGGACGACTTTGGGCTACACCTTC. This rearrangement joins TRBV29-1 to TRBJ1-2; tentatively, D is TRBD1 (5 bases). V was clipped by 6 bases and J by 8 bases, with 22 bases between them. Germline CDR1 is SQVTM and CDR2 is ANQGSEA. CDR3 length: 14 residues.

A few counts support this clonotype. The genes are TRBV7-2 and TRBJ1-2; weak D call: TRBD1 (5 bases). The germline CDR1 and CDR2 sequences are SGHTA and FQGNSA. V was pared by 5 bases and J by 0 bases, with 10 bases between. The CDR3 covers 14 residues. In nucleotides, the CDR3 is TGTGCCAGCAGCCGGGGGGTTTCTAACTATGGCTACACCTTC. The encoded protein is CASSRGVSNYGYTF.

CDR3 protein: CASSPSPLRTGTEAFF. The CDR3 DNA follows: TGTGCCAGCAGCCCATCCCCTCTCAGGACGGGGACTGAAGCTTTCTTT. The V call is TRBV9, the J call TRBJ1-1; unclear D gene. Germline V gene lookup returns CDR1 SGDLS and CDR2 YYNGEE. This CDR3 spans 16 amino acids. The V and J ends lost 4 bases and 5 bases respectively, with 21 bases between them.

This chain uses TRBV4-3 with TRBJ1-4; D unclear. V lost 1 base to trimming and J lost 0 bases, with 12 bases between them. This CDR3 has 17 residues. CDR1 is LGHNA and CDR2 is YSLEER in the germline V gene. The CDR3 DNA follows: TGCGCCAGCAGCCAAGGAGAGATCGGTGCAACTAATGAAAAACTGTTTTTT. Translation gives CASSQGEIGATNEKLFF.

J is TRBJ1-2 and V is TRBV7-9; D is unresolved. V gave up 2 bases and J gave up 2 bases, with 9 bases separating them. The CDR3 runs to 14 residues. From germline, CDR1 is SEHNR and CDR2 FQNEAQ (reference sequence). This CDR3 is CASSLFAPNYGYTF. DNA of the CDR3: TGTGCCAGCAGCTTATTTGCCCCAAACTATGGCTACACCTTC. Drawing the rest from reference TRBV7-9 and TRBJ1-2, the complete variable domain is DTGVSQNPRHKITKRGQNVTFRCDPISEHNRLYWYRQTLGQGPEFLTYFQNEAQLEKSRLLSDRFSAERPKGSFSTLEIQRTEQGDSAMYLCASSLFAPNYGYTFGSGTRLTVV.

The V call is TRBV28, the J call TRBJ1-1; no reliable D call. Germline CDR1 is MDHEN and CDR2 is SYDVKM. V was clipped by 1 base and J by 4 bases, with 10 bases between them. The CDR3 spans 14 residues. The CDR3 DNA follows: TGTGCCAGCAGTTTATTCGGGGTGGGCACTGAAGCTTTCTTT. Amino acids: CASSLFGVGTEAFF.

The chain employs TRBV12-3 or TRBV12-4 and TRBJ1-5, with unresolved D. The CDR3 length is 13 residues. Trimming left V 5 bases short and J 3 bases short, with 8 bases between. CDR3 region: CASSPPYNQPQHF. In DNA form, the CDR3 reads TGTGCCAGCAGTCCCCCATACAATCAGCCCCAGCATTTT.

The chain has TRBV2 and TRBJ1-5; 7 nucleotides align to TRBD1. In germline, CDR1 is SNHLY, CDR2 FYNNEI. This CDR3 contains 14 residues. V lost 6 bases to trimming and J lost 3 bases; unmatched junction nucleotides: 5. CDR3 loop: CASSKQGNNQPQHF. In DNA form, the CDR3 reads TGTGCCAGCAGCAAACAGGGGAACAATCAGCCCCAGCATTTT.

This clonotype has a handful of counts. The rearrangement joins TRBV27 to TRBJ1-4; 7 bases align to TRBD1. Per germline, CDR1 MNHEY and CDR2 SMNVEV (reference sequence). This CDR3 has 14 amino acids. Germline trimming cut 5 bases from V and 6 bases from J; bases unmatched to any gene: 6. The CDR3 loop is CASSQSGQHEKLFF. CDR3 nucleotide sequence: TGTGCCAGCAGTCAATCGGGACAGCATGAAAAACTGTTTTTT.

V usage is TRBV7-3 and J usage is TRBJ1-2; 7 bases match TRBD1. CDR1 is SGHTA and CDR2 is FQGTGA in the germline V gene. V was clipped by 2 bases and J by 4 bases; unmatched bases: 4. The CDR3 is made up of 14 amino acids. The DNA of the CDR3 is TGTGCCAGCAGCTTAGACAGGGATCTCTATGGCTACACCTTC. Its protein product is CASSLDRDLYGYTF.

Only a few counts were recorded for this clonotype. This chain connects TRBV4-3 to TRBJ1-2; D gene unclear. The V gene's germline CDR1 is LGHNA and CDR2 YSLEER. CDR3 size: 18 residues. Deletions cut 0 bases from V and 7 bases from J, with 24 bases between. This CDR3 reads CASSQEGPVGSSPAGYTF. CDR3 nucleotide sequence: TGCGCCAGCAGCCAAGAAGGGCCGGTCGGCTCATCACCGGCTGGCTACACCTTC.

The J gene is TRBJ1-1, the V gene TRBV10-3, with D unresolved. CDR1 is ENHRY and CDR2 is SYGVKD in the germline V gene. Trimming left V 6 bases short and J 8 bases short, with 13 bases between. The CDR3 is 12 amino acids. The CDR3 region is CAIRYEGSEAFF. The CDR3 DNA reads TGTGCCATCAGATACGAGGGTTCCGAAGCTTTCTTT.

This chain connects TRBV25-1 to TRBJ1-2; D unresolved. Germline V gene sequence: CDR1 MGHDK, CDR2 SYGVNS. Trimming stripped 4 bases from V and 4 bases from J, with 10 bases between. The CDR3 loop spans 13 amino acids. The CDR3: CASSVPEGYGYTF. The CDR3 DNA reads TGTGCCAGCAGTGTACCAGAGGGCTATGGCTACACCTTC.

The V call is TRBV5-1, the J call TRBJ2-1, with 9 nucleotides matching TRBD2. Germline V CDR1 and CDR2: SGHRS, YFSETQ. The CDR3 is 15 residues long. V shed 8 bases, J shed 5 bases, and the junction held 11 bases outside the gene matches. The DNA for the CDR3 is TGCGCCAGTAGCCCCCCGGGACTAGCTAACAATGAGCAGTTCTTC. Its protein product is CASSPPGLANNEQFF.

V usage is TRBV29-1 and J usage is TRBJ2-7; TRBD1 is a possible D gene (6 bases). The germline CDR1 and CDR2 sequences are SQVTM and ANQGSEA. The CDR3 extends over 13 amino acids. The V end was cut by 6 bases, the J end by 4 bases, with 16 bases between. The CDR3 sequence: CSVVGTQIYEQYF. As DNA, the CDR3 is TGCAGCGTCGTAGGGACACAAATTTACGAGCAGTACTTC.

The table lists this clonotype with a few counts. This CDR3 reads CASSLGRYGYTF. The DNA for the CDR3 is TGTGCCAGCAGTCTCGGGCGTTATGGCTACACCTTC. The chain combines TRBV12-3 or TRBV12-4 with TRBJ1-2; no clear D gene. Between the trimmed V and J ends, which lost 5 bases and 5 bases, there was a span of 9 bases. The CDR3 is made up of 12 amino acids.

The CDR3 reads CASSAGGEKLFF. CDR3 nucleotide sequence: TGTGCCAGTAGTGCAGGTGGAGAAAAACTGTTTTTT. The chain couples TRBV19 to TRBJ1-4, with D unclear. Germline values: CDR1 LNHDA, CDR2 SQIVND (reference sequence). The CDR3 totals 12 residues. Trimming took off 5 bases at V and 8 bases at J, with 9 bases between the two ends.

This rearrangement joins TRBV14 to TRBJ2-7; TRBD2 matches 7 bases. Germline lookup yields CDR1 SGHDN and CDR2 FVKESK. The CDR3 is 15 residues long. Unmatched junction bases numbered 6, after V lost 2 bases and J lost 2 bases. The DNA of the CDR3 is TGTGCCAGCAGCCAACCGGGACTAACCACCTACGAGCAGTACTTC. Its protein product is CASSQPGLTTYEQYF.

This clonotype came up a few times. The rearrangement links TRBV20-1 to TRBJ1-2; D unclear. Trimming stripped 6 bases from V and 4 bases from J, with 15 bases between. The CDR3 length is 13 residues. Germline CDR1 DFQATT, CDR2 SNEGSKA (reference sequence). The CDR3 region has the DNA TGCAGTGCCTCGGTAACCCTGGGCTATGGCTACACCTTC. Encoded protein: CSASVTLGYGYTF.

The chain employs TRBV4-3 and TRBJ2-7; D is possibly TRBD1 (6 bases). The CDR3 has 16 residues. Trimming stripped 6 bases from V and 4 bases from J, with 22 bases between. Germline lookup yields CDR1 LGHNA and CDR2 YSLEER. The CDR3 nucleotides are TGCGCCAGCAGTCCAAGTGGGCAGGGGTCGGTATACGAGCAGTACTTC. Its translation: CASSPSGQGSVYEQYF.

This chain connects TRBV6-2 or TRBV6-3 to TRBJ1-2; no clear D. Germline loops: CDR1 MNHEY, CDR2 SVGEGT. V was trimmed by 2 bases and J by 6 bases, leaving 16 bases between them. CDR3 length equals 15 residues. The CDR3 spells CASSYQRALANGYTF. In DNA, the CDR3 is TGTGCCAGCAGTTACCAGCGGGCCCTAGCGAATGGCTACACCTTC.

The chain is built from TRBV6-5 and TRBJ1-5; possibly TRBD1 for D (5 bases). Germline CDR1 is MNHEY and CDR2 is SVGAGI. CDR3 length equals 13 residues. V was cut by 0 bases and J by 9 bases, with 9 bases left in between. The DNA for the CDR3 is TGTGCCAGCAGTTACTCGAGAGGGGCGCCCCAGCATTTT. This encodes CASSYSRGAPQHF.

The chain couples TRBV12-3 or TRBV12-4 to TRBJ1-6; no reliable D call. The CDR3 consists of 12 residues. Trimming left V 6 bases short and J 7 bases short, with 7 bases between. The CDR3 nucleotides read TGTGCCAGCAGCCGCAGAAATTCACCCCTCCACTTT. The encoded protein is CASSRRNSPLHF.

The chain recombines TRBV5-1 with TRBJ1-5, with TRBD1 as a possible D gene (6 bases). In germline, CDR1 is SGHRS, CDR2 YFSETQ. The V gene lost 1 base and the J gene lost 3 bases, with 8 bases spanning the gap. CDR3 length: 14 residues. The CDR3 sequence is CASSLSGDNQPQHF. In DNA form, the CDR3 reads TGCGCCAGCAGCTTGTCAGGGGACAATCAGCCCCAGCATTTT. The entire variable domain, with the rest obtained from reference TRBV5-1 and TRBJ1-5, is as follows: KAGVTQTPRYLIKTRGQQVTLSCSPISGHRSVSWYQQTPGQGLQFLFEYFSETQRNKGNFPGRFSGRQFSNSRSEMNVSTLELGDSALYLCASSLSGDNQPQHFGDGTRLSIL.

This rearrangement joins TRBV6-6 to TRBJ1-1; D remains unclear. In germline, CDR1 is MNHNY, CDR2 SVGAGI (reference sequence). Deletions cut 2 bases from V and 4 bases from J, with 14 bases between. This CDR3 contains 15 residues. CDR3 amino acids: CASSYPLSTRTEAFF. The CDR3 coding sequence is TGTGCCAGCAGTTACCCCCTTTCGACGCGCACTGAAGCTTTCTTT.

This clonotype appeared a few times. The V and J genes are TRBV10-3 and TRBJ1-5; D is ambiguous. The CDR3 runs 15 residues. Germline CDR1 reads ENHRY; CDR2 reads SYGVKD. The V gene lost 0 bases and the J gene lost 4 bases, with 10 bases spanning the gap. This chain's CDR3 is CAISESGMWNQPQHF. CDR3 nucleotides: TGTGCCATCAGTGAGTCGGGGATGTGGAATCAGCCCCAGCATTTT.

Worth noting for this clonotype: The junction departs from the called germline gene at one end, perhaps through a read error. This chain links TRBV7-7 with TRBJ2-3, with 11 bases matching TRBD2. The CDR3 is 18 residues long. Germline V gene sequence: CDR1 SSHAT, CDR2 FNYEAQ (reference sequence). CDR3 DNA sequence: TGTGCTAGCAGCTCCCGGACAGAACTAGCGGGAGTAACAGATACGCAGTATTTT. It yields the protein CASSSRTELAGVTDTQYF.